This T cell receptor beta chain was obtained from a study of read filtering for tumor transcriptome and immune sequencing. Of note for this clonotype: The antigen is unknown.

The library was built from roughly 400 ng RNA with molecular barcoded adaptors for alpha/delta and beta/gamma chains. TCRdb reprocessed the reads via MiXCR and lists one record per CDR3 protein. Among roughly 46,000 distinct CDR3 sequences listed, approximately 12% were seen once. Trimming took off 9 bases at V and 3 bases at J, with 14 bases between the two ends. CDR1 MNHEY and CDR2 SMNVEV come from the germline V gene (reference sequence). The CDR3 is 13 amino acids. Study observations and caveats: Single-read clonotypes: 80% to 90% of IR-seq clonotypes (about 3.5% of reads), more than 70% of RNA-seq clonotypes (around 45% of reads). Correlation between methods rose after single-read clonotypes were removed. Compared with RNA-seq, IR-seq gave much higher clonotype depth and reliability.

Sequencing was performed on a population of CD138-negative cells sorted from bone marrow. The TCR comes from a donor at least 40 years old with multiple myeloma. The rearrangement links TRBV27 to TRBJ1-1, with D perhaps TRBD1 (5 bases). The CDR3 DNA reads TGTGCCAGTATGGGGCGGATGGACACTGAAGCTTTCTTT. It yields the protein CASMGRMDTEAFF.